A single sample gave rise to the 6 T cell receptor beta chains below, sequenced in a study of CD8+ T cells in alopecia areata. cDNA serving as the sequencing template came from extracted, reverse transcribed RNA. Libraries were prepared by immunoSEQ multiplex PCR; TCRdb keeps only in-frame clonotypes and omits some of them. The repertoire holds 98,000 or so clones, with 59% as singletons. The source material was CD8+ T cells sorted from blood. Receptors were obtained from a human donor in good health.

J is TRBJ2-1 and V is TRBV29-1; no reliable D call. The germline CDR1 and CDR2 sequences are SQVTM and ANQGSEA. Trimming took 2 bases from V and 2 from J, leaving 10 bases between them. This CDR3 contains 14 residues. CDR3 bases: TGCAGCGTTGAAAGCAGGAACACCTACAATGAGCAGTTCTTC. Its protein product is CSVESRNTYNEQFF.

With regard to this clone: One junction end disagrees with the germline gene, perhaps due to a read error. The J gene is TRBJ2-5, the V gene TRBV15; D remains ambiguous. This CDR3 comprises 12 residues. Germline V CDR1 and CDR2: LNHNV, YYDKDF (reference sequence). The CDR3 reads CATSRFGETQYF. CDR3 coding DNA: TGTGCCACAAGCAGGTTTGGGGAGACCCAGTACTTC.

This chain uses TRBV5-6 with TRBJ1-1; the D gene is possibly TRBD1 (6 bases). CDR3 length: 15 amino acids. Per germline, CDR1 SGHDT and CDR2 YYEEEE. Trimming left V 0 bases short and J 4 bases short, with 13 bases between. CDR3 DNA: TGTGCCAGCAGCTTGGGACTGGGGGCGACCACTGAAGCTTTCTTT. This gives the protein CASSLGLGATTEAFF.

The table lists this clone with a count of one. The V gene is TRBV7-9, the J gene TRBJ2-1; perhaps TRBD1 as D (6 bases). The CDR3 sequence is 13 residues long. Germline loops: CDR1 SEHNR, CDR2 FQNEAQ (reference sequence). V lost 5 bases to trimming and J lost 6 bases, with 11 bases between them. CDR3 nucleotide sequence: TGTGCCAGCAGCAAACAGGGACGCAATGAGCAGTTCTTC. Its protein is CASSKQGRNEQFF.

The chain has TRBV6-5 and TRBJ1-5; D possibly corresponds to TRBD1 (5 bases). The CDR3 consists of 13 residues. Trimming removed 10 bases at V and 2 bases at J, with 12 bases between. From germline, CDR1 is MNHEY and CDR2 SVGAGI. In nucleotides, the CDR3 is TGTGCCACCGGCCGGGGCGGCAATCAGCCCCAGCATTTT. Translated, it gives CATGRGGNQPQHF.

The chain joins TRBV28 to TRBJ2-1, with D perhaps matching TRBD2 (6 bases). In germline, CDR1 is MDHEN, CDR2 SYDVKM. This CDR3 spans 12 amino acids. V was clipped by 3 bases and J by 10 bases, with 10 bases between them. In nucleotides, the CDR3 is TGTGCCAGCAGTTTGTTGGCGGGGGAGCAGTTCTTC. This encodes CASSLLAGEQFF.